The 10 T cell receptor beta chains below come from one sample, sequenced in a study of vaccination and CD4 T cells after COVID-19 (dated by TCRdb to the early 2020s). The library was prepared using PCR. This sample was sequenced with an Illumina iSeq 100. DNA from cultured CD4+ T cells underwent TCR sequencing with the Oncomine TCR Beta short-read assay at the Johns Hopkins FTIC core. TCRdb reprocessing: public reads trimmed at Q25 with fastp, clones called with MiXCR, in-frame beta chains kept. One record per CDR3 amino acid sequence lists the most common genes and DNA. The sample contains some 15,000 distinct CDR3 sequences, roughly 60% of them found a single time. The ten largest account for about 12% of the sample. Antigens for these TCRs are unknown. This specimen's treatment or condition label, interpreted: approximately 9-day PBMC culture with coronavirus spike peptide pools or control peptides (ViraFEST assay).

The sample consisted of CD4+ T cells from blood, cultured in vitro. These receptors were collected from a human donor who had recovered from COVID-19.

The CDR3, as DNA: TGTGCCAGCAAACAGGAGGGACTAGCGGGACGGTACGAGCAGTACTTC. This encodes CASKQEGLAGRYEQYF. The chain carries TRBV27 and TRBJ2-7, with TRBD2 matching over 13 bases. The CDR3 extends over 16 amino acids. CDR1 MNHEY and CDR2 SMNVEV come from the germline V gene (reference sequence). The ends lost 7 bases at V and 4 bases at J; junction bases unmatched: 10.

The gene calls are TRBV2 and TRBJ2-3, with TRBD2 matching 8 bases. The CDR3 spans 14 residues. The trim removed 8 bases at V and 6 bases at J, leaving 10 bases unmatched. Germline V gene data show CDR1 as SNHLY and CDR2 as FYNNEI. The CDR3 sequence is CASLLAGISDTQYF. The CDR3 nucleotides are TGTGCCAGCCTGTTAGCGGGGATTAGCGATACGCAGTATTTT.

V gene TRBV20-1 combines with J gene TRBJ1-5, with 8 nucleotides matching TRBD1. V lost 5 bases and J lost 7; bases outside the gene matches: 13. In germline, CDR1 is DFQATT, CDR2 SNEGSKA (reference sequence). The CDR3 length is 15 residues. As DNA, the CDR3 is TGCAGTGCTTTAACTCAGGGGGCTGGTGGACAGCCCCAGCATTTT. It codes for CSALTQGAGGQPQHF.

The J gene is TRBJ1-1, the V gene TRBV6-2 or TRBV6-3; unclear D gene. V lost 0 bases to trimming and J lost 5 bases, with 13 bases between them. The germline V gene has CDR1 MNHEY and CDR2 SVGEGT. The CDR3 contains 15 residues. The CDR3 DNA follows: TGTGCCAGCAGTTACTCGGATTTTCGGTTTACTGAAGCTTTCTTT. Its protein product is CASSYSDFRFTEAFF.

The chain has TRBV20-1 and TRBJ2-3, with D perhaps TRBD2 (5 bases). The CDR3 covers 17 residues. Trimming took off 3 bases at V and 1 base at J, with 20 bases between the two ends. The germline CDR1 and CDR2 sequences are DFQATT and SNEGSKA (reference sequence). The CDR3 DNA is TGCAGTGCTAGTCACCAATCCGGGAACATTCGCACAGATACGCAGTATTTT. Translation: CSASHQSGNIRTDTQYF.

The V call is TRBV7-2, the J call TRBJ2-3, with 9 bases identical to TRBD2. In germline, CDR1 is SGHTA, CDR2 FQGNSA. V dropped 2 bases and J dropped 5; count of bases not matched to a gene: 8. The CDR3 spans 16 residues. The chain's CDR3 is CASSLSVAGVGDTQYF. The CDR3 DNA sequence: TGTGCCAGCAGCTTATCTGTAGCGGGAGTGGGAGATACGCAGTATTTT.

This clonotype has just a few counts. The V call is TRBV6-1, the J call TRBJ2-2; D is possibly TRBD2 (6 bases). Deletions cut 6 bases from V and 9 bases from J, with 17 bases between. There are 14 residues in the CDR3. Germline CDR1 MNHNS, CDR2 SASEGT. DNA of the CDR3: TGTGCCAGCAGAACCTCTTCCGGGAGCCGGGAGCTGTTTTTT. Translating gives CASRTSSGSRELFF.

This sequence joins TRBV5-4 and TRBJ1-2, with a weak D call TRBD1 (6 bases). CDR3 length: 12 residues. The V gene's germline CDR1 is SGHNT and CDR2 YYREEE (reference sequence). Deletions cut 2 bases from V and 6 bases from J, with 8 bases between. CDR3 sequence (DNA): TGTGCCAGCAGCTTCAACAGGGATGGCTACACCTTC. Encoded protein: CASSFNRDGYTF.

The CDR3 reads CASSSPRRTDHGYTF. The DNA for the CDR3 is TGTGCCAGCAGCTCCCCCCGGAGAACCGACCACGGCTACACCTTC. The gene calls are TRBV7-2 and TRBJ1-2, with D unresolved. The CDR3 is 15 amino acids. Trimming removed 4 bases at V and 8 bases at J, with 20 bases between. Germline CDR1 is SGHTA and CDR2 is FQGNSA.

This rearrangement joins TRBV28 to TRBJ2-1, with 10 bases aligning to TRBD2. V gave up 5 bases and J gave up 9 bases; unmatched junction bases: 13. From germline, CDR1 is MDHEN and CDR2 SYDVKM. This CDR3 comprises 16 residues. The CDR3 region is CASSTGRLAGVREQFF. CDR3 DNA: TGTGCCAGCAGTACAGGGCGGCTAGCGGGAGTACGTGAGCAGTTCTTC.